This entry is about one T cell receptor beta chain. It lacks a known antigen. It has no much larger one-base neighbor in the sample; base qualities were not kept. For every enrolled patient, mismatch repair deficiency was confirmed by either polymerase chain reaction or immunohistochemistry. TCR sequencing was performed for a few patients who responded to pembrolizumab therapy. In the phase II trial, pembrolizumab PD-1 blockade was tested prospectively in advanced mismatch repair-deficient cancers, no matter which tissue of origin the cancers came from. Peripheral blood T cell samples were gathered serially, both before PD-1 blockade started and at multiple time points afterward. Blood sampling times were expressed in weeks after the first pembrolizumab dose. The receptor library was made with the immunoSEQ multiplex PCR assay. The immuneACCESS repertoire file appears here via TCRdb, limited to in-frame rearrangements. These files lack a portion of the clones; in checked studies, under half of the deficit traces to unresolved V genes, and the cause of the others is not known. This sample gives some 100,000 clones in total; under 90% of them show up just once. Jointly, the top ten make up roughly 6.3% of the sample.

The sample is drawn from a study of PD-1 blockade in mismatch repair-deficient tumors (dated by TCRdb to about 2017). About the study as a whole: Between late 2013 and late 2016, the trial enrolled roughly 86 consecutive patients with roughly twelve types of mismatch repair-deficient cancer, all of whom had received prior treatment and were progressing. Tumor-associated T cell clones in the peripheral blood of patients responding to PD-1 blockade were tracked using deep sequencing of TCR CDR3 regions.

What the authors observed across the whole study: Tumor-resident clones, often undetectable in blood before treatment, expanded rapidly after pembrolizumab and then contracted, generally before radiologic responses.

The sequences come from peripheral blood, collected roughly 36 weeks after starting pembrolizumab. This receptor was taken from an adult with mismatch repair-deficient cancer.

The base sequence is TGTGCCAGCAGCTTAGAGGTCGGGCTCGAGCAGTACTTC. It is translated as CASSLEVGLEQYF. The chain uses TRBV7-2 and TRBJ2-7; the D gene lacks a confident call. There are 13 amino acids in the CDR3, from cysteine to phenylalanine inclusive. Left in the record is the CDR3 DNA by itself, 39 bases read in frame from the first base. V is reduced by 1 base and J by 6 bases, leaving a spacing of 10 bases between them. Sequences SGHTA (CDR1) and FQGNSA (CDR2) are obtained from the germline V gene.